Listed here are 23 T cell receptor beta chains from one sample, sequenced in a study of T-cell reconstitution after alpha-beta-depleted transplantation in children. Unique molecular identifiers were incorporated when the TCRbeta library was constructed. TCRdb reprocessed the PCR reads with MiXCR, giving one entry per CDR3 protein. The data contain hundreds of thousands of distinct CDR3 sequences, around 16% of them singletons. The input for sequencing was PBMCs from the stem cell graft donor, taken from the stem cell graft. The receptors stem from a human donor who donated a stem cell graft to a child with acute myeloid leukemia.

This clonotype was observed a few times. The chain couples TRBV28 to TRBJ2-5; weak D call: TRBD1 (6 bases). Germline CDR1 and CDR2: MDHEN and SYDVKM. V was trimmed by 6 bases and J by 0 bases, leaving 20 bases between them. The CDR3 is 17 amino acids. The CDR3 DNA reads TGTGCCAGCAGAGCCCAGGGGCTGGTGGCCTACCAAGAGACCCAGTACTTC. Amino acids: CASRAQGLVAYQETQYF.

This clonotype was detected ten times or more. V is TRBV13 and J is TRBJ2-1; D gene ambiguous. CDR1 and CDR2 from the germline V gene are PRHDT and FYEKMQ (reference sequence). The CDR3 sequence is 17 residues long. V shed 5 bases and J shed 0 bases, with 17 bases lying between them. CDR3 bases: TGTGCCAGCAGCGCCGGAAGGGCAGATCCCTCCTACAATGAGCAGTTCTTC. Translation: CASSAGRADPSYNEQFF. The full variable domain, its missing parts supplied by reference TRBV13 and TRBJ2-1, is AAGVIQSPRHLIKEKRETATLKCYPIPRHDTVYWYQQGPGQDPQFLISFYEKMQSDKGSIPDRFSAQQFSDYHSELNMSSLELGDSALYFCASSAGRADPSYNEQFFGPGTRLTVL.

This clonotype was recorded a few times. This chain connects TRBV5-1 to TRBJ1-2; weak D call: TRBD1 (5 bases). V was trimmed by 1 base and J by 6 bases, leaving 7 bases between them. The CDR3 runs 12 residues. CDR1 and CDR2 (germline): SGHRS, YFSETQ. For the CDR3, the DNA is TGCGCCAGCAGCTTGAGAGGGGATGGCTACACCTTC. Translating it yields CASSLRGDGYTF.

This clonotype came up a few times. This chain uses TRBV29-1 with TRBJ2-1; D possibly corresponds to TRBD2 (6 bases). The V end lost 5 bases, the J end lost 2 bases, and 16 bases lay between the germline ends. Germline CDR1 and CDR2: SQVTM and ANQGSEA. This CDR3 contains 15 residues. This chain's CDR3 is CSVMGLWGAYNEQFF. In DNA form, the CDR3 reads TGCAGCGTTATGGGTCTCTGGGGGGCCTACAATGAGCAGTTCTTC.

This clonotype was picked up many times. The V gene is TRBV6-5, the J gene TRBJ1-5; D ambiguous. The CDR3 runs to 13 residues. Trimming took 0 bases from V and 7 from J, leaving 7 bases between them. CDR1 and CDR2 (germline): MNHEY, SVGAGI. This chain's CDR3 is CASSYSRQQPQHF. CDR3 DNA sequence: TGTGCCAGCAGTTACTCCAGGCAGCAGCCCCAGCATTTT.

This clonotype was seen many times. The rearrangement uses TRBV5-1 and TRBJ2-3; D is unclear. Germline values: CDR1 SGHRS, CDR2 YFSETQ. The CDR3 has 15 residues. Trimming removed 0 bases at V and 0 bases at J, with 8 bases between. CDR3 protein: CASSLDRSSTDTQYF. CDR3 sequence (DNA): TGCGCCAGCAGCTTGGACAGATCTAGCACAGATACGCAGTATTTT. The whole variable domain, remainder taken from reference TRBV5-1 and TRBJ2-3, is KAGVTQTPRYLIKTRGQQVTLSCSPISGHRSVSWYQQTPGQGLQFLFEYFSETQRNKGNFPGRFSGRQFSNSRSEMNVSTLELGDSALYLCASSLDRSSTDTQYFGPGTRLTVL.

This clonotype showed up many times. The chain couples TRBV12-3 or TRBV12-4 to TRBJ2-1, with D possibly matching TRBD1 (6 bases). CDR3 length: 13 amino acids. Trimming stripped 4 bases from V and 8 bases from J, with 12 bases between. The CDR3 reads CASSSPRGDEQFF. The CDR3 DNA reads TGTGCCAGCAGTTCCCCCAGGGGCGATGAGCAGTTCTTC.

This chain links TRBV5-1 with TRBJ2-3, with 9 bases lining up with TRBD2. Germline V gene lookup returns CDR1 SGHRS and CDR2 YFSETQ. V gave up 4 bases and J gave up 5 bases; unmatched junction bases: 11. CDR3 length equals 16 residues. The CDR3, as DNA: TGCGCCAGCAGCCCCGCAAGGCGGGGGGGCAGAGATACGCAGTATTTT. This encodes CASSPARRGGRDTQYF.

This clonotype was observed a few times. The gene calls are TRBV5-1 and TRBJ1-1; TRBD1 matches at 9 bases. Germline lookup yields CDR1 SGHRS and CDR2 YFSETQ. The CDR3 loop spans 15 amino acids. The V gene end was trimmed by 4 bases and the J gene end by 1 base; junction bases not matched to a gene: 5. The CDR3 DNA sequence: TGCGCCAGCAGCGGACAACAGGGGGCGAACACTGAAGCTTTCTTT. The encoded protein is CASSGQQGANTEAFF.

This chain uses TRBV20-1 with TRBJ2-5; 10 nucleotides align to TRBD2. This CDR3 has 14 amino acids. Trimming cost V 3 bases and J 2 bases; bases outside gene matches: 3. Germline values: CDR1 DFQATT, CDR2 SNEGSKA (reference sequence). CDR3 DNA sequence: TGCAGTGCTAGGAGCGGGGGGGCACAAGAGACCCAGTACTTC. As protein: CSARSGGAQETQYF.

This clonotype appeared many times. J is TRBJ1-4 and V is TRBV20-1; TRBD1 matches 8 bases. The CDR3 is made up of 17 amino acids. Looked up from germline, CDR1 is DFQATT and CDR2 is SNEGSKA (reference sequence). The ends lost 6 bases at V and 8 bases at J; junction bases unmatched: 20. CDR3 loop: CSAEVRVPDRAGEKLFF. In DNA, the CDR3 is TGCAGTGCCGAAGTCAGGGTCCCGGACAGGGCGGGAGAAAAACTGTTTTTT.

This clonotype has a handful of counts. CDR3 residues: CASGTGRGAPNEQFF. The CDR3, as DNA: TGTGCCAGCGGTACAGGGAGGGGAGCCCCTAATGAGCAGTTCTTC. The gene calls are TRBV9 and TRBJ2-1; D might be TRBD2 (7 bases). This CDR3 spans 15 amino acids. Per the germline V gene, CDR1 is SGDLS and CDR2 is YYNGEE. Trimming removed 7 bases from V and 7 bases from J, with 21 bases in between.

This clonotype was picked up many times. The chain joins TRBV20-1 to TRBJ2-3, with 8 bases lining up with TRBD2. Trimming cost V 3 bases and J 2 bases; bases outside gene matches: 4. The CDR3 loop spans 14 amino acids. CDR1 and CDR2 from the germline V gene are DFQATT and SNEGSKA (reference sequence). The CDR3 protein is CSASQRGSTDTQYF. The CDR3 DNA sequence: TGCAGTGCTAGTCAGCGGGGGTCCACAGATACGCAGTATTTT.

This clonotype was counted only a few times. One end of the junction varies from germline; a read error may be responsible. The chain has TRBV18 and TRBJ2-5; TRBD2 might be the D (6 bases). CDR3 length: 13 residues. Germline assignment: CDR1 KGHSH and CDR2 LQKENI. The DNA for the CDR3 is TGTGCCAGCTCCCCACAGGAGGGCCAGACCCAGTACTTC. It is translated as CASSPQEGQTQYF.

The V gene is TRBV5-6, the J gene TRBJ1-5; a possible D gene is TRBD1 (6 bases). Germline CDR1 and CDR2: SGHDT and YYEEEE. V lost 4 bases and J 3 bases, leaving 11 bases between the germline ends. The CDR3 spans 14 residues. The CDR3 region has the DNA TGTGCCAGCAGCGTGACAGGCCCCAATCAGCCCCAGCATTTT. Translation: CASSVTGPNQPQHF. The full variable domain, completed using reference TRBV5-6 and TRBJ1-5, is DAGVTQSPTHLIKTRGQQVTLRCSPKSGHDTVSWYQQALGQGPQFIFQYYEEEERQRGNFPDRFSGHQFPNYSSELNVNALLLGDSALYLCASSVTGPNQPQHFGDGTRLSIL.

The chain combines TRBV23-1 with TRBJ2-1; perhaps TRBD1 as D (5 bases). TRBV23-1 is treated as an ORF (open reading frame) with a function not yet certain. Between the trimmed V and J ends, which lost 2 bases and 2 bases, there was a span of 7 bases. The CDR3 consists of 14 residues. The CDR3 loop is CASSQEGAYNEQFF. Written as DNA, the CDR3 is TGCGCCAGCAGTCAAGAAGGGGCCTACAATGAGCAGTTCTTC.

The rearrangement joins TRBV5-1 to TRBJ1-4; TRBD1 is a possible D gene (6 bases). The ends were cut back, 1 base at V and 5 bases at J, with 21 bases in the middle. The CDR3 has 18 amino acids. From germline, CDR1 is SGHRS and CDR2 YFSETQ. The CDR3 DNA follows: TGCGCCAGCAGCTTGACGCCGGCCGTGGACAGACGAAATGAAAAACTGTTTTTT. Residues: CASSLTPAVDRRNEKLFF.

In regard to this clonotype: Just one base apart from a much larger clone, this may be a read error. The gene calls are TRBV29-1 and TRBJ1-2, with no clear D. This CDR3 comprises 15 residues. From germline, CDR1 is SQVTM and CDR2 ANQGSEA. Trimming cost V 7 bases and J 1 base, with 19 bases left between them. The CDR3: CSGSCYEGYNYGYTF. The DNA for the CDR3 is TGCAGCGGATCCTGCTACGAAGGGTATAACTATGGCTACACCTTC. The entire variable domain, with the rest obtained from reference TRBV29-1 and TRBJ1-2, is as follows: SAVISQKPSRDICQRGTSLTIQCQVDSQVTMMFWYRQQPGQSLTLIATANQGSEATYESGFVIDKFPISRPNLTFSTLTVSNMSPEDSSIYLCSGSCYEGYNYGYTFGSGTRLTVV.

The J gene is TRBJ2-2, the V gene TRBV5-1; TRBD1 matches at 7 bases. The CDR3 has 15 residues. Trimming removed 0 bases from V and 6 bases from J; junction bases left unmatched: 5. The germline gives CDR1 SGHRS, CDR2 YFSETQ. This CDR3 reads CASSLDRGAPGELFF. For the CDR3, the DNA is TGCGCCAGCAGCTTGGACAGGGGAGCCCCCGGGGAGCTGTTTTTT.

Ten or more counts support this clonotype. Written as DNA, the CDR3 is TGCAGCGCAGACAGGGGGATCGAAGAGACCCAGTACTTC. As protein: CSADRGIEETQYF. J is TRBJ2-5 and V is TRBV29-1; TRBD1 agrees at 9 bases. CDR1 is SQVTM and CDR2 is ANQGSEA in the germline V gene. This CDR3 has 13 residues. After removal of 7 bases from V and 3 bases from J, the junction contained 6 bases not matched to a gene.

This clonotype was recorded at least ten times. The rearrangement joins TRBV20-1 to TRBJ2-1, with D unresolved. The V end lost 1 base, the J end lost 4 bases, and 8 bases lay between the germline ends. The CDR3 consists of 13 residues. Germline CDR1 and CDR2: DFQATT and SNEGSKA (reference sequence). The CDR3 here is CSARVGSYNEQFF. CDR3 DNA sequence: TGCAGTGCTAGAGTGGGATCATACAATGAGCAGTTCTTC.

This chain connects TRBV4-3 to TRBJ1-2; D may be TRBD1 (5 bases). CDR3 size: 16 residues. Trimming left V 4 bases short and J 5 bases short, with 20 bases between. Germline CDR1 and CDR2: LGHNA and YSLEER. This chain's CDR3 is CASSPHGGEGRYGYTF. The CDR3 DNA reads as TGCGCCAGCAGCCCCCACGGAGGGGAGGGGCGGTATGGCTACACCTTC.

This clonotype was seen a few times. V and J are TRBV4-3 and TRBJ1-5, with no clear D. CDR1 and CDR2 from the germline V gene are LGHNA and YSLEER. This CDR3 has 16 amino acids. V gave up 0 bases and J gave up 2 bases, with 11 bases separating them. The CDR3: CASSQEWNGGNQPQHF. The CDR3, as DNA: TGCGCCAGCAGCCAAGAGTGGAATGGGGGCAATCAGCCCCAGCATTTT.